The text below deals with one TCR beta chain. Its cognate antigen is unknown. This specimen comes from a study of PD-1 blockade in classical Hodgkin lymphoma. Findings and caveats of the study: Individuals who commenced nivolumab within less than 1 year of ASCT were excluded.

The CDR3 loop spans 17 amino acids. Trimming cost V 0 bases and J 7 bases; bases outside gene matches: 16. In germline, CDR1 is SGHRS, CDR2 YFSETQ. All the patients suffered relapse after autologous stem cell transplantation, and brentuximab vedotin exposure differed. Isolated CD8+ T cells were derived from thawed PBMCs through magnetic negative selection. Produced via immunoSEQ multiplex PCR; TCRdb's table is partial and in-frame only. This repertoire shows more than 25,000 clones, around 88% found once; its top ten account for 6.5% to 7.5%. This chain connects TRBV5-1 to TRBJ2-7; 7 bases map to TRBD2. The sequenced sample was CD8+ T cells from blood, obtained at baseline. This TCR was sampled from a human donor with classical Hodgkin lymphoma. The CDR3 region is CASSLASSRGGALEQYF. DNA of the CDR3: TGCGCCAGCAGCTTGGCGTCGTCGAGGGGAGGGGCACTAGAGCAGTACTTC. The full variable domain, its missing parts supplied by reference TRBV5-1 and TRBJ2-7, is KAGVTQTPRYLIKTRGQQVTLSCSPISGHRSVSWYQQTPGQGLQFLFEYFSETQRNKGNFPGRFSGRQFSNSRSEMNVSTLELGDSALYLCASSLASSRGGALEQYFGPGTRLTVT.